The clone carrying this TCR beta chain was seen just once. The entry originates in a study of blood T cell repertoires in COVID-19. Trimming took off 6 bases at V and 5 bases at J, with 10 bases between the two ends. Looked up from germline, CDR1 is MNHEY and CDR2 is SVGAGI. The CDR3 is made up of 13 amino acids. In the study's own analysis: Estimation of nucleated cell counts was performed using reference gene primer amplification. Sequencing was performed with immunoSEQ multiplex PCR; in TCRdb, only in-frame clones are kept and a portion is missing. The V and J calls and the clone size are those of that table, but D and trimming were determined from the DNA. The sample has approximately 68,000 clones; around 87% are singletons.

The chain carries TRBV6-5 and TRBJ1-4, with D maybe TRBD1 (6 bases). The source is a man over 45 with active COVID-19. The sample comprised peripheral blood. CDR3 sequence: CASRSGVNEKLFF. In DNA form, the CDR3 reads TGTGCCAGCAGGTCAGGGGTAAATGAAAAACTGTTTTTT.